The entry below gives a single T cell receptor (beta chain) sequence along with its context. The Seattle patients joined while their infection was active and were tracked longitudinally afterward. This specimen comes from a study of blood T cell repertoires in COVID-19. In the study overall: The samples span acute and convalescent COVID-19 from the United States, Italy and Spain. The cDNA or gDNA used as material had been derived from T cells, B-cell-depleted T cells, or PBMCs.

The CDR3 extends over 12 amino acids. Germline V gives CDR1 SGHRS, CDR2 YFSETQ. After removal of 3 bases from V and 10 bases from J, the junction contained 4 bases not matched to a gene. Study processing details: Estimation of nucleated cell counts relied on the amplification of reference gene primers. TCRdb's table, derived via immunoSEQ multiplex PCR, lists solely in-frame clones and lacks some. Clonal size and the V and J genes are those of that table, whereas D and trimming came from the DNA. The table shows over 70,000 clones, with 85% occurring only once. Sequencing was performed on peripheral blood. The genes are TRBV5-1 and TRBJ2-1; TRBD2 agrees at 7 bases. This clonotype was sampled from a man aged 60-69 years with COVID-19, enrolled during active disease. This CDR3 reads CASSWGLREQFF. CDR3 sequence (DNA): TGCGCCAGCAGCTGGGGACTAAGGGAGCAGTTCTTC.